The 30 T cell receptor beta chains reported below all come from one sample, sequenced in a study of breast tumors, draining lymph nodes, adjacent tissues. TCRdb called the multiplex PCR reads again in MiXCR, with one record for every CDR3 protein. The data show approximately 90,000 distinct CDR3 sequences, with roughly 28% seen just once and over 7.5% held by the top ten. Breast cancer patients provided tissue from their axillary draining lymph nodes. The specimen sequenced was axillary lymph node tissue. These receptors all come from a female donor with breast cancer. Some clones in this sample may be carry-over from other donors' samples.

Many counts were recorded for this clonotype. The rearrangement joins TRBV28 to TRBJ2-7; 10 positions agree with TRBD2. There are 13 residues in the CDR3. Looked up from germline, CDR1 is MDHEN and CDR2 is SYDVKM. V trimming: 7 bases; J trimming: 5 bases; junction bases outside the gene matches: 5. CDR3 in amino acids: CASTPSGSHEQYF. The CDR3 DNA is TGTGCCAGCACCCCTAGCGGGAGCCACGAGCAGTACTTC.

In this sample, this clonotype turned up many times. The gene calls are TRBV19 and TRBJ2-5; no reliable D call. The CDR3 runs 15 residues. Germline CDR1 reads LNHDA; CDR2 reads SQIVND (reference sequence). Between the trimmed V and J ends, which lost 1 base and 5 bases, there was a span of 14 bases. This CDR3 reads CASSIVGRLEETQYF. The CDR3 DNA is TGTGCCAGTAGTATAGTAGGGCGGCTGGAGGAGACCCAGTACTTC.

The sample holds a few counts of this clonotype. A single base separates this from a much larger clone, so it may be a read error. CDR3 sequence reads: CASSLGSSNGQFF. As DNA, the CDR3 is TGTGCCAGCAGCTTAGGCAGTAGCAATGGGCAGTTCTTC. V usage is TRBV7-3 and J usage is TRBJ2-1; D is ambiguous. Germline CDR1 SGHTA, CDR2 FQGTGA. This CDR3 is 13 amino acids long.

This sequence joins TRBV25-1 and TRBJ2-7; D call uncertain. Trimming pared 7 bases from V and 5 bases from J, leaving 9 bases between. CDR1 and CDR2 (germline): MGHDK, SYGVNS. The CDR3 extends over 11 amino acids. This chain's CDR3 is CASKQFNEQYF. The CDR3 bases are TGTGCCAGCAAACAGTTCAACGAGCAGTACTTC.

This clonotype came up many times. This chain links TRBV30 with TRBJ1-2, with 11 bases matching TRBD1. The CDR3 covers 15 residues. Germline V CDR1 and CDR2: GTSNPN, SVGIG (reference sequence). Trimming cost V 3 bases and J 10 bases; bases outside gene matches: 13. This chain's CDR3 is CAWRAGTGGLSDYTF. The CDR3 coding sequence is TGTGCCTGGAGAGCCGGGACAGGGGGTCTTAGTGACTACACCTTC.

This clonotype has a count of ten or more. The DNA of the CDR3 is TGTGCCATCAGTGAACTAGCGGGAGGAATCTACAATGAGCAGTTCTTC. Translating gives CAISELAGGIYNEQFF. J is TRBJ2-1 and V is TRBV10-3; 12 bases match TRBD2. The CDR3 length is 16 residues. V was clipped by 3 bases and J by 3 bases; unmatched bases: 3. CDR1 is ENHRY and CDR2 is SYGVKD in the germline V gene.

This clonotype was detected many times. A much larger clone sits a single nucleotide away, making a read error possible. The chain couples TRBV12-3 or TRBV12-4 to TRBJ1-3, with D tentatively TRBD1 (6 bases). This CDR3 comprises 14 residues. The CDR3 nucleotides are TGTGCCGGCAGTGGACAGATCTCTGGAAACACCATATATTTT. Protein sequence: CAGSGQISGNTIYF.

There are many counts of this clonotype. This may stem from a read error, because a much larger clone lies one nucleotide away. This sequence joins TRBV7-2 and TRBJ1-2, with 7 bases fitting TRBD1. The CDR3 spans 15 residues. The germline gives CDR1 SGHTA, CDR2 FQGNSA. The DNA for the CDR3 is TGTGCCAGCAGCTTAGCCCGGGACAGCTCCTATGGCTACCCCTTC. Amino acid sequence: CASSLARDSSYGYPF.

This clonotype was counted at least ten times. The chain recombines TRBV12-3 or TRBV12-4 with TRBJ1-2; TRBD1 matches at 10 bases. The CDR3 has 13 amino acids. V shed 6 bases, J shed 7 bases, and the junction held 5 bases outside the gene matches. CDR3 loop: CASSPGTGAGYTF. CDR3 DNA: TGTGCCAGCAGCCCAGGGACAGGGGCTGGCTACACCTTC.

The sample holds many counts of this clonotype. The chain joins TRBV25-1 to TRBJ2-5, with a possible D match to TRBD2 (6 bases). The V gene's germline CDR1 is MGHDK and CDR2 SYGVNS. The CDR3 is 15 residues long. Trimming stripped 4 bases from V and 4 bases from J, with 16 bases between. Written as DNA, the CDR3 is TGTGCCAGCAGTGCCACTGCAGGCGGGGTAGAGACCCAGTACTTC. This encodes CASSATAGGVETQYF.

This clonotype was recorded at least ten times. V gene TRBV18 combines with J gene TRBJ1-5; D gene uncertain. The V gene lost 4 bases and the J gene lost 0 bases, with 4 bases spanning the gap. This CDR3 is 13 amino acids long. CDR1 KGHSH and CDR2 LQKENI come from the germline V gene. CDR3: CASSRSSNQPQHF. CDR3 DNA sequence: TGTGCCAGCTCACGATCTAGCAATCAGCCCCAGCATTTT.

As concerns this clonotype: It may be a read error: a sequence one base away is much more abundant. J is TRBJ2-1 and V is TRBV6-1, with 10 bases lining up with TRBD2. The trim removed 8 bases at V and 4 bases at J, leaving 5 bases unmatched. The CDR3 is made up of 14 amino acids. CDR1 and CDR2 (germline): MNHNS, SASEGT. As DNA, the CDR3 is TGTGCCAGCCTGCAGCGGGAGGGTTACAATGAGCAGTTCTTC. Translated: CASLQREGYNEQFF.

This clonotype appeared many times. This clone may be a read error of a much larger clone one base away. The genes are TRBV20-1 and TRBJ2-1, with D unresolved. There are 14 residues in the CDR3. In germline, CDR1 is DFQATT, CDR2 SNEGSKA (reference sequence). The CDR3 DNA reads TGCAGTGCTAGATGGCTAGGTACCTACACTGAGCAGTTCTTC. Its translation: CSARWLGTYTEQFF.

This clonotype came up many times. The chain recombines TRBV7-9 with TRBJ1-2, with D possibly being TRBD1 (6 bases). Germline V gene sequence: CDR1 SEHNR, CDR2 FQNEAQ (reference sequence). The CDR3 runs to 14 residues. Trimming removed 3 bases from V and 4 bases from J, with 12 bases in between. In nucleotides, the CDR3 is TGTGCCAGCAGCTTGGGGGCGTTCGTCTATGGCTACACCTTC. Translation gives CASSLGAFVYGYTF.

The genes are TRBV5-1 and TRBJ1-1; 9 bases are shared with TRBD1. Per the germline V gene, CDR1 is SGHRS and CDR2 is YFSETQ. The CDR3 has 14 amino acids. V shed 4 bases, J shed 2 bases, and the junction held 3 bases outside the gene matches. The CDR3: CASSEGQGNTEAFF. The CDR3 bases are TGCGCCAGCAGCGAGGGACAGGGAAACACTGAAGCTTTCTTT.

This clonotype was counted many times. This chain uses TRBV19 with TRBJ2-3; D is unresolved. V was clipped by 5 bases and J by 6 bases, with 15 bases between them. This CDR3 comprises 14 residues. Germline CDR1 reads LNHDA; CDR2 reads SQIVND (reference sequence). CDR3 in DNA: TGTGCCAGTAGTCCAGGCCTTCGGTCGGATACGCAGTATTTT. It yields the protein CASSPGLRSDTQYF. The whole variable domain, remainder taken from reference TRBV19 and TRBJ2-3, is DGGITQSPKYLFRKEGQNVTLSCEQNLNHDAMYWYRQDPGQGLRLIYYSQIVNDFQKGDIAEGYSVSREKKESFPLTVTSAQKNPTAFYLCASSPGLRSDTQYFGPGTRLTVL.

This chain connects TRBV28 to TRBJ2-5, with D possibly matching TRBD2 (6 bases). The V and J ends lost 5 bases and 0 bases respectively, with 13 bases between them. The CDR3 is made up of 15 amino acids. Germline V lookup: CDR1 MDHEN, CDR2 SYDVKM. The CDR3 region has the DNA TGTGCCAGCAGTGAGGTACTAGCAAACCAAGAGACCCAGTACTTC. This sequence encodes CASSEVLANQETQYF.

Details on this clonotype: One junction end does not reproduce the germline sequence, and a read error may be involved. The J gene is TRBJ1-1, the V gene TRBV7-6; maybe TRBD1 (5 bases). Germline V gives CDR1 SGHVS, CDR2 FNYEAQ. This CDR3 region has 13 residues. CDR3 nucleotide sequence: TGTGCCAGCCGGCCGGGGGAGAACACCGAAGCTTTCTTT. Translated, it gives CASRPGENTEAFF.

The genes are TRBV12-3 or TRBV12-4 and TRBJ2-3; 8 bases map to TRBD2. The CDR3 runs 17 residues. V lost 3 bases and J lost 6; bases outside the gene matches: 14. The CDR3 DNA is TGTGCCAGCAGTTTCCCCCCGGGACTAGAGTTTAGTGATACGCAGTATTTT. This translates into CASSFPPGLEFSDTQYF.

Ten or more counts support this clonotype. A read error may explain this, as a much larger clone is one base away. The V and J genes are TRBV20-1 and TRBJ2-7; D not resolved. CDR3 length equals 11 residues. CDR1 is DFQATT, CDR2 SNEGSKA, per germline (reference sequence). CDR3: CSARLLYEQSF. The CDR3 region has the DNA TGCAGTGCTAGACTATTATACGAGCAGTCCTTC.

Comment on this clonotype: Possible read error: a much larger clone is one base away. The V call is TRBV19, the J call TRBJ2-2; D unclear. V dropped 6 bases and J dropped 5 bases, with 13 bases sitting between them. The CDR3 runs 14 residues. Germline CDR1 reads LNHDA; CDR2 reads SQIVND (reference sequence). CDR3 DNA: TGTGCCAGTAGAGCTTACAGTGTAACCGGGGAGCTGTTTTTT. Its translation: CASRAYSVTGELFF.

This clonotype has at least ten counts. The CDR3 bases are TGCAGTGCTAGAGCCCTAGCGGGAATTTGGGATCAAGAGACCCAGTACTTC. The encoded protein is CSARALAGIWDQETQYF. This chain connects TRBV20-1 to TRBJ2-5; 9 positions match TRBD2. The CDR3 runs 17 residues. With V trimmed by 1 base and J by 2 bases, 11 bases remained unmatched. CDR1 and CDR2 from the germline V gene are DFQATT and SNEGSKA (reference sequence).

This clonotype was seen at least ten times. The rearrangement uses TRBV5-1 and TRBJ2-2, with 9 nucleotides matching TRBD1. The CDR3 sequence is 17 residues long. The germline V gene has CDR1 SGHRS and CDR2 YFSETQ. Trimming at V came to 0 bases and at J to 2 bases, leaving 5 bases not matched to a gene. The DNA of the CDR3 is TGCGCCAGCAGCTTGGGGCCGGGACAGGGCAACACCGGGGAGCTGTTTTTT. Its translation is CASSLGPGQGNTGELFF.

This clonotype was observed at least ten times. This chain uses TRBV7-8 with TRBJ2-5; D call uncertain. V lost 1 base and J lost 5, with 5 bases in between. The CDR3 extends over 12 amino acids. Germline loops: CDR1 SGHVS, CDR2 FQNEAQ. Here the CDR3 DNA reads TGTGCCAGCAGCTTAGGCGATGAGACCCAGTACTTC. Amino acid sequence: CASSLGDETQYF.

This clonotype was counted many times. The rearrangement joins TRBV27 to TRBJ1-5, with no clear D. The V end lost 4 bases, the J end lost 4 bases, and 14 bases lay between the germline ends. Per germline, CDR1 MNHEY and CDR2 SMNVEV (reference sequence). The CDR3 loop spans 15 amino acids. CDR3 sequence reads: CASSSLGGRNQPQHF. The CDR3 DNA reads TGTGCCAGCAGTTCGTTAGGAGGCAGGAATCAGCCCCAGCATTTT.

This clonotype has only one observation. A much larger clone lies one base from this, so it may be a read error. The chain's CDR3 is CASSPGDLIGYGYPF. CDR3 sequence (DNA): TGTGCCAGCAGCCCCGGGGACCTGATAGGCTATGGCTACCCCTTC. V and J are TRBV7-2 and TRBJ1-2, with a tentative D call TRBD1 (5 bases). This CDR3 is built from 15 residues. CDR1 and CDR2 (germline): SGHTA, FQGNSA. The full variable domain, in which reference TRBV7-2 and TRBJ1-2 provide the parts outside the CDR3, is GAGVSQSPSNKVTEKGKDVELRCDPISGHTALYWYRQSLGQGLEFLIYFQGNSAPDKSGLPSDRFSAERTGGSVSTLTIQRTQQEDSAVYLCASSPGDLIGYGYPFGSGTRLTVV.

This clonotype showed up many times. The CDR3 bases are TGTGCCAGCAGCTTGGGGGTTAGGCAGTTCTTC. It specifies CASSLGVRQFF. The chain uses TRBV7-2 and TRBJ2-1; D tentatively reads TRBD1 or TRBD2 (5 bases each). CDR3 length equals 11 residues. V lost 3 bases and J lost 12, with 9 bases in between. From germline, CDR1 is SGHTA and CDR2 FQGNSA.

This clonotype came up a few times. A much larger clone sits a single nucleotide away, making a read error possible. The CDR3 loop reads CASSSSVGGYEQSF. CDR3 DNA sequence: TGTGCCAGCAGTTCCTCCGTGGGGGGCTACGAGCAGTCCTTC. V is TRBV9 and J is TRBJ2-7; either TRBD1 or TRBD2 may fit D (6 bases each). Germline values: CDR1 SGDLS, CDR2 YYNGEE. This CDR3 has 14 amino acids. The variable domain in full, with the rest retrieved from reference TRBV9 and TRBJ2-7, is DSGVTQTPKHLITATGQRVTLRCSPRSGDLSVYWYQQSLDQGLQFLIQYYNGEERAKGNILERFSAQQFPDLHSELNLSSLELGDSALYFCASSSSVGGYEQSFGPGTRLTVT.

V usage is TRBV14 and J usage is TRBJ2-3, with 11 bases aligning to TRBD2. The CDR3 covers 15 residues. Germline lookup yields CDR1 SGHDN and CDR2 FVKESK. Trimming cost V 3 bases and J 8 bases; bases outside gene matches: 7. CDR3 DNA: TGTGCCAGCAGCCAGTGGCTAGCGGGAGGTAGTACGCAGTATTTT. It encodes CASSQWLAGGSTQYF.

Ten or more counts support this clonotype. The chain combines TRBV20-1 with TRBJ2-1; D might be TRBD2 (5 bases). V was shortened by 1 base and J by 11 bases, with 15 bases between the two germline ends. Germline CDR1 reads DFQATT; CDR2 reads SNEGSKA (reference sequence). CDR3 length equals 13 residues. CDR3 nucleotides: TGCAGTGCTAGAGTACGGGGTAGTGTTAAGCAGTTCTTC. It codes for CSARVRGSVKQFF.